This T cell receptor beta chain stems from a study of spatial heterogeneity in lung cancer. Points from the study as a whole: One measure, the expanded intratumoral alpha and beta TCR count, tracked tumor mutation counts.

This clonotype was seen a handful of times. Its antigen remains unidentified. In the library, each TCR cDNA molecule bore its own unique molecular identifier. TCRdb processed the 5' RACE reads anew with MiXCR; each CDR3 protein has one entry. The sample carries 3,000 or so distinct CDR3 sequences, 12% recorded once. Time point noted: sample taken at primary tumor resection. Samples were donated by 72 untreated early-stage non-small cell lung cancer patients. The authors sequenced whole RNA from tumor, nontumor lung or frozen PBMC without sorting. The CDR3 spans 14 residues. V shed 3 bases and J shed 0 bases, with 7 bases lying between them. Germline CDR1 and CDR2: SGHDN and FVKESK.

This chain uses TRBV14 with TRBJ2-3; no reliable D call. This receptor was identified in a male donor with early-stage non-small cell lung cancer. Sequences were derived from lung tumor tissue, sampled at surgery. The CDR3 DNA follows: TGTGCCAGCAGCCAGAAGATTAGCACAGATACGCAGTATTTT. As protein: CASSQKISTDTQYF.